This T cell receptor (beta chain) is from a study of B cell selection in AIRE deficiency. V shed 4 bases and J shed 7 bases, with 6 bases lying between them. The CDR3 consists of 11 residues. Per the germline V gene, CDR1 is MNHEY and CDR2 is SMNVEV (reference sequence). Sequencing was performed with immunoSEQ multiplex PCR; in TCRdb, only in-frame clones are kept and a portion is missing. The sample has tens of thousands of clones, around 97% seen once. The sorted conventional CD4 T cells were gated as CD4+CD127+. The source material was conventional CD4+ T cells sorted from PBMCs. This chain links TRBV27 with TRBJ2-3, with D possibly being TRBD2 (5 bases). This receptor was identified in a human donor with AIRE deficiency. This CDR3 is CASSSGYTQYF. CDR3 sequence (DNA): TGTGCCAGCAGTTCGGGGTATACGCAGTATTTT.